This note documents a single T cell receptor beta chain sequence. The antigen is not known. These data come from a study of Ad26.COV2.S vaccination and SARS-CoV-2 variants. Regarding treatment: roughly 19 received Ad26.COV2.S at low or high dose, single or two shots; 5 received placebo; per-sample allocation not given. The investigators took samples on day 63 after the first vaccine or placebo injection. An Ad26 vector expressing Wuhan-strain SARS-CoV-2 spike constituted the vaccine. The assay was immunoSEQ multiplex PCR, and TCRdb's table has in-frame clones only and misses some. Altogether approximately 410,000 clones are present, approximately 92% being singletons, with the ten largest covering more than 1.5%. Points from the study as a whole: Breadth measured for non-spike TCRs was similar across vaccine and placebo recipients.

This CDR3 region has 14 residues. V was cut by 6 bases and J by 4 bases, with 16 bases left in between. Germline V CDR1 and CDR2: SGHAT, FQNNGV. The receptor was isolated from a person between 18 and 60 years old who received the Ad26.COV2.S COVID-19 vaccine or a placebo. The material was peripheral blood, obtained in a trial of Ad26.COV2.S vaccine versus placebo. The J gene is TRBJ2-7, the V gene TRBV11-2, with D possibly being TRBD2 (6 bases). Written as DNA, the CDR3 is TGTGCCAGCAGAGTCCCCGGGGGAGGTTACGAGCAGTACTTC. This codes for CASRVPGGGYEQYF.